This TCR beta chain came from a study of long-term antiretroviral therapy in people with HIV. immunoSEQ v3.0 was run at survey level. Here immunoSEQ multiplex PCR was the method, and the copy in TCRdb shows in-frame clones only, minus some. The data hold 15,000 to 20,000 clones, with approximately 81% observed a single time. The CDR3 loop spans 15 amino acids. Germline lookup yields CDR1 WSHSY and CDR2 SAAADI. V gave up 2 bases and J gave up 3 bases; unmatched junction bases: 3. The sequencing here drew on unsorted PBMCs, taken 0.6 years after starting antiretroviral therapy. This clonotype originated in a woman aged 18 to 35 with HIV. V is TRBV10-2 and J is TRBJ2-1, with 8 nucleotides matching TRBD2. The CDR3 sequence is CASSESGGLYNEQFF. The CDR3 DNA follows: TGCGCCAGCAGTGAGAGCGGGGGTCTCTACAATGAGCAGTTCTTC.